One and the same sample provided the 31 T cell receptor beta chains below, sequenced in a study of T cell repertoires in cytomegalovirus infection. TCRdb analysed the reads with MiXCR anew, one entry per CDR3 protein. This table holds about 300,000 distinct CDR3 sequences, approximately 10% found once. The sequenced sample was PBMCs. The receptors stem from a human donor in good health (CMV status not recorded). Some clones in this sample may be carry-over from other donors' samples.

In the case of this clonotype: One junction end does not reproduce the germline sequence, and a read error may be involved. This chain joins TRBV6-2 or TRBV6-3 and TRBJ1-1; maybe TRBD1 (6 bases). Germline loops: CDR1 MNHEY, CDR2 SVGEGT. The CDR3 extends over 14 amino acids. This CDR3 is CASSQAGANTVAFF. CDR3 DNA sequence: TGTGCCAGCAGTCAAGCAGGGGCTAACACTGTAGCTTTCTTT.

This clonotype was seen at least ten times. V usage is TRBV12-3 or TRBV12-4 and J usage is TRBJ1-5, with TRBD1 matching over 8 bases. Trimming cost V 6 bases and J 6 bases; bases outside gene matches: 7. The CDR3 contains 14 residues. DNA of the CDR3: TGTGCCAGCAGCCAGGGGGCGAGGTTTCAGCCCCAGCATTTT. Its protein product is CASSQGARFQPQHF.

This clonotype showed up many times. The chain links TRBV14 to TRBJ2-2; no firm D call. This CDR3 region has 14 residues. The V end lost 0 bases, the J end lost 3 bases, and 5 bases lay between the germline ends. Germline V gene lookup returns CDR1 SGHDN and CDR2 FVKESK. CDR3 residues: CASSQEMHTGELFF. In DNA, the CDR3 is TGTGCCAGCAGCCAAGAGATGCACACCGGGGAGCTGTTTTTT. The variable domain in full, completed from reference TRBV14 and TRBJ2-2, reads EAGVTQFPSHSVIEKGQTVTLRCDPISGHDNLYWYRRVMGKEIKFLLHFVKESKQDESGMPNNRFLAERTGGTYSTLKVQPAELEDSGVYFCASSQEMHTGELFFGEGSRLTVL.

In this sample, this clonotype turned up many times. The J gene is TRBJ2-7, the V gene TRBV7-2, with D possibly TRBD2 on 5 matching bases. Germline V gene lookup returns CDR1 SGHTA and CDR2 FQGNSA. V gave up 0 bases and J gave up 5 bases, with 11 bases separating them. This CDR3 comprises 14 residues. DNA of the CDR3: TGTGCCAGCAGCTTAGCGGGTGGAGCGGACGAGCAGTACGTC. Protein sequence: CASSLAGGADEQYV.

This clonotype was seen at least ten times. The chain recombines TRBV20-1 with TRBJ1-5; D gene unclear. The V end lost 0 bases, the J end lost 1 base, and 16 bases lay between the germline ends. The CDR3 has 17 amino acids. Germline lookup yields CDR1 DFQATT and CDR2 SNEGSKA (reference sequence). CDR3 sequence reads: CSARDGLTVTSNQPQHF. The CDR3 DNA follows: TGCAGTGCTAGAGATGGGCTGACCGTCACCAGCAATCAGCCCCAGCATTTT.

This clonotype was counted at least ten times. This chain uses TRBV14 with TRBJ1-1; perhaps TRBD1 as D (6 bases). The CDR3 extends over 16 amino acids. Trimming pared 3 bases from V and 1 base from J, leaving 15 bases between. Germline CDR1 reads SGHDN; CDR2 reads FVKESK. CDR3 sequence (DNA): TGTGCCAGCAGCCAGGTCCCTGGACAGAAGAACACTGAAGCTTTCTTT. Its translation is CASSQVPGQKNTEAFF.

This clonotype was observed at least ten times. This chain uses TRBV28 with TRBJ2-1; TRBD1 matches at 7 bases. The CDR3 covers 15 residues. Germline-derived CDR1 and CDR2 are MDHEN and SYDVKM. V was clipped by 5 bases and J by 5 bases; unmatched bases: 9. The CDR3 protein is CASSEQGPGNNEQFF. In DNA form, the CDR3 reads TGTGCCAGCAGTGAACAGGGGCCAGGCAACAATGAGCAGTTCTTC. The variable domain in full, with the rest retrieved from reference TRBV28 and TRBJ2-1, is DVKVTQSSRYLVKRTGEKVFLECVQDMDHENMFWYRQDPGLGLRLIYFSYDVKMKEKGDIPEGYSVSREKKERFSLILESASTNQTSMYLCASSEQGPGNNEQFFGPGTRLTVL.

This sequence joins TRBV5-5 and TRBJ2-1; D perhaps matches TRBD1 (5 bases). V lost 5 bases and J lost 8, with 14 bases in between. Germline loops: CDR1 SGHKS, CDR2 YYEKEE (reference sequence). The CDR3 spans 13 residues. DNA of the CDR3: TGTGCCAGCAGGGTTCAGGGTATCGATGAGCAGTTCTTC. Amino acids: CASRVQGIDEQFF.

This clonotype was detected ten times or more. V gene TRBV6-2 or TRBV6-3 combines with J gene TRBJ2-2; D uncertain. Trimming pared 5 bases from V and 9 bases from J, leaving 10 bases between. This CDR3 spans 12 amino acids. Germline values: CDR1 MNHEY, CDR2 SVGEGT. CDR3 sequence: CASSQTPRELFF. Here the CDR3 DNA reads TGTGCCAGCAGTCAGACACCCCGGGAGCTGTTTTTT.

This clonotype was counted at least ten times. The chain has TRBV25-1 and TRBJ2-3, with 7 bases lining up with TRBD2. Germline-derived CDR1 and CDR2 are MGHDK and SYGVNS. The V gene end was trimmed by 5 bases and the J gene end by 0 bases; junction bases not matched to a gene: 2. The CDR3 consists of 14 residues. The chain's CDR3 is CASSWGGSTDTQYF. DNA of the CDR3: TGTGCCAGCAGTTGGGGGGGTAGCACAGATACGCAGTATTTT.

This clonotype was seen many times. The J gene is TRBJ2-3, the V gene TRBV12-3 or TRBV12-4, with D tentatively TRBD2 (5 bases). The CDR3 length is 14 residues. V lost 3 bases to trimming and J lost 11 bases, with 18 bases between them. The DNA for the CDR3 is TGTGCCAGCAGTTTTGGTGCGGGTCCTTGGGGGCAGTATTTT. This gives the protein CASSFGAGPWGQYF.

The chain carries TRBV12-3 or TRBV12-4 and TRBJ2-1; 11 positions agree with TRBD2. With V trimmed by 1 base and J by 8 bases, 1 base remained unmatched. The CDR3 has 14 amino acids. The CDR3 is CASSLGLAGHEQFF. The CDR3 nucleotides are TGTGCCAGCAGTTTAGGACTAGCGGGACATGAGCAGTTCTTC.

This clonotype was seen at least ten times. The chain joins TRBV29-1 to TRBJ2-3; no reliable D call. This CDR3 comprises 13 residues. Germline loops: CDR1 SQVTM, CDR2 ANQGSEA. Trimming stripped 7 bases from V and 5 bases from J, with 16 bases between. The CDR3 is CSGWTGSIDTQYF. The DNA of the CDR3 is TGCAGCGGATGGACCGGGTCCATAGATACGCAGTATTTT.

This clonotype was recorded many times. The chain links TRBV11-3 to TRBJ2-3; 9 bases agree with TRBD1. With V trimmed by 5 bases and J by 3 bases, 6 bases remained unmatched. The CDR3 consists of 15 residues. Germline V gives CDR1 SGHNT, CDR2 YENEEA. The CDR3 nucleotides are TGTGCCAGCAGCCAACCGGGACAGGGTACAGATACGCAGTATTTT. Translation: CASSQPGQGTDTQYF.

Of note for this clonotype: This may stem from a read error, because a much larger clone lies one nucleotide away. The V and J genes are TRBV25-1 and TRBJ2-1; D might be TRBD2 (5 bases). This CDR3 has 15 residues. Per germline, CDR1 MGHDK and CDR2 SYGVNS. The DNA of the CDR3 is TGTACCAGCAGTGAAGTCGGAGGCCTAGCCGCTGAGCAGTTCTTC. Its translation: CTSSEVGGLAAEQFF.

This clonotype has a count of ten or more. The CDR3 DNA sequence: TGTGCCAGCAGCCGAATAGTCCCGAACACTGAAGCTTTCTTT. This codes for CASSRIVPNTEAFF. V gene TRBV7-9 combines with J gene TRBJ1-1, with D hard to call. Germline CDR1 is SEHNR and CDR2 is FQNEAQ (reference sequence). This CDR3 is 14 amino acids long. V was clipped by 5 bases and J by 1 base, with 11 bases between them.

The genes are TRBV7-9 and TRBJ2-5, with a weak D call TRBD1 (6 bases). V was trimmed by 5 bases and J by 1 base, leaving 11 bases between them. Germline CDR1 reads SEHNR; CDR2 reads FQNEAQ (reference sequence). CDR3 length equals 14 residues. CDR3 DNA sequence: TGTGCCAGCAGCCTCCGGGACACCCAAGAGACCCAGTACTTC. It translates to CASSLRDTQETQYF.

This clonotype was seen a few times. J is TRBJ2-2 and V is TRBV5-1, with D perhaps matching TRBD1 (6 bases). V was trimmed by 4 bases and J by 4 bases, leaving 11 bases between them. CDR1 is SGHRS and CDR2 is YFSETQ in the germline V gene. This CDR3 region has 14 residues. Written as DNA, the CDR3 is TGCGCCAGCAGCATACCGGACAGCACCGGGGAGCTGTTTTTT. Translating gives CASSIPDSTGELFF.

This clonotype showed up many times. This chain joins TRBV12-3 or TRBV12-4 and TRBJ2-1, with TRBD1 matching over 11 bases. The V segment lost 3 bases and the J segment 8 bases; nucleotides outside the gene matches: 9. The CDR3 extends over 16 amino acids. CDR3: CASSFRGQGARDEQFF. The CDR3 region has the DNA TGTGCCAGCAGTTTCCGTGGACAGGGGGCTCGGGATGAGCAGTTCTTC.

For this clonotype: This could be a read error, since a much larger clone is one nucleotide away. This chain links TRBV2 with TRBJ2-2, with 7 bases lining up with TRBD1. The germline gives CDR1 SNHLY, CDR2 FYNNEI. The V gene end was trimmed by 10 bases and the J gene end by 3 bases; junction bases not matched to a gene: 11. The CDR3 totals 15 residues. The CDR3 bases are TGTGCCAACATCCCCGGGACAGTTTACACCGGGGAGCTGTTTTTT. It encodes CANIPGTVYTGELFF. The entire variable domain, with the rest obtained from reference TRBV2 and TRBJ2-2, is as follows: EPEVTQTPSHQVTQMGQEVILRCVPISNHLYFYWYRQILGQKVEFLVSFYNNEISEKSEIFDDQFSVERPDGSNFTLKIRSTKLEDSAMYFCANIPGTVYTGELFFGEGSRLTVL.

Points on this clonotype: A much larger clonotype is one base distant, so this may be a read error. This CDR3 is CASKEASSYERYV. In DNA form, the CDR3 reads TGTGCCAGCAAGGAGGCGAGCTCCTACGAGCGGTACGTC. The V gene is TRBV28, the J gene TRBJ2-7, with D possibly TRBD2 on 5 matching bases. The CDR3 length is 13 residues. Per the germline V gene, CDR1 is MDHEN and CDR2 is SYDVKM.

This clonotype was counted at least ten times. The chain has TRBV11-3 and TRBJ2-3, with D unresolved. Germline values: CDR1 SGHNT, CDR2 YENEEA. With 1 base removed from V and 6 bases from J, the gap between germline ends came to 8 bases. The CDR3 length is 13 residues. CDR3 coding DNA: TGTGCCAGCAGCTTAGGACGGTGGGATACGCAGTATTTT. Protein: CASSLGRWDTQYF.

V gene TRBV28 combines with J gene TRBJ1-2; TRBD1 matches at 9 bases. In germline, CDR1 is MDHEN, CDR2 SYDVKM. The CDR3 length is 15 residues. V lost 4 bases, J lost 2 bases, and 5 bases stayed unmatched. The CDR3 loop is CASSSFGTGNYGYTF. CDR3 coding DNA: TGTGCCAGCAGTTCCTTCGGGACAGGGAACTATGGCTACACCTTC.

In this sample, this clonotype turned up many times. The chain joins TRBV2 to TRBJ2-2; 11 bases line up with TRBD2. The CDR3 is 15 amino acids. J lost 7 bases, V lost 7 bases, and 8 bases had no gene match. Germline V gives CDR1 SNHLY, CDR2 FYNNEI. The CDR3 reads CASTIGTSGGGELFF. The CDR3 nucleotides read TGTGCCAGCACCATCGGGACTAGCGGTGGCGGGGAGCTGTTTTTT.

As regards this clonotype: A read error may account for a junction end that differs from germline. V is TRBV7-9 and J is TRBJ2-2; 9 bases fit TRBD1. The CDR3 is 14 residues long. The germline CDR1 and CDR2 sequences are SEHNR and FQNEAQ (reference sequence). The CDR3 DNA reads TGTGCCAGCAGCTCCGGGACAGGGCCCGGGGAGCTGATTTTT. This gives the protein CASSSGTGPGELIF.

This clonotype was seen ten or more times. The V and J genes are TRBV14 and TRBJ2-1, with D perhaps matching TRBD1 (6 bases). Deletions cut 0 bases from V and 2 bases from J, with 14 bases between. This CDR3 is built from 17 residues. Germline V gene sequence: CDR1 SGHDN, CDR2 FVKESK. CDR3 bases: TGTGCCAGCAGCCAAGATGTGGGCAGGGGACCCTACAATGAGCAGTTCTTC. It encodes CASSQDVGRGPYNEQFF.

This chain joins TRBV2 and TRBJ2-7, with a tentative D call TRBD2 (5 bases). The ends were cut back, 0 bases at V and 3 bases at J, with 9 bases in the middle. The CDR3 has 14 residues. Germline CDR1 is SNHLY and CDR2 is FYNNEI. DNA for the CDR3: TGTGCCAGCAGTGAAGCGAGCGGAGTCTACGAGCAGTACGTC. Protein: CASSEASGVYEQYV.

There are many counts of this clonotype. This chain connects TRBV6-2 or TRBV6-3 to TRBJ1-1; weak D call: TRBD1 (5 bases). Germline V CDR1 and CDR2: MNHEY, SVGEGT. V was cut by 6 bases and J by 3 bases, with 17 bases left in between. This CDR3 has 15 amino acids. The CDR3 DNA reads as TGTGCCAGCAGCCGTAGCTCGACAGTCTACACTGAAGCTTTCTTT. Translating it yields CASSRSSTVYTEAFF.

In its sample, this clonotype was seen many times. The gene calls are TRBV11-1 and TRBJ2-2; 9 bases are shared with TRBD2. The CDR3 totals 15 residues. J lost 4 bases, V lost 5 bases, and 5 bases had no gene match. The germline CDR1 and CDR2 sequences are SGHAT and FQDESV (reference sequence). CDR3 loop: CASSGGSGGTGELFF. In DNA, the CDR3 is TGTGCCAGCAGCGGAGGTAGCGGGGGCACCGGGGAGCTGTTTTTT.

This clonotype was counted only a few times. The chain has TRBV7-6 and TRBJ1-1; D gene unclear. The CDR3 sequence is 12 residues long. Germline V CDR1 and CDR2: SGHVS, FNYEAQ. Trimming removed 1 base from V and 8 bases from J, with 8 bases in between. CDR3 sequence: CASSLDIGEAFF. CDR3 coding DNA: TGTGCCAGCAGCTTAGACATCGGGGAAGCTTTCTTT.

This clonotype was picked up many times. At one end, the junction sequence differs from germline, possibly due to a read error. V usage is TRBV7-7 and J usage is TRBJ2-5, with 8 bases identical to TRBD1. The length of the CDR3 is 16 residues. The germline gives CDR1 SSHAT, CDR2 FNYEAQ (reference sequence). CDR3 sequence reads: CASSPTSGQGLETQYF. In DNA form, the CDR3 reads TGTGCTAGCAGCCCTACGAGCGGACAGGGTCTGGAGACCCAGTACTTC.